The rows below give T cell receptor beta chains drawn from one sample of a study of breast tumors, draining lymph nodes, adjacent tissues. A single record per CDR3 protein comes from TCRdb applying MiXCR to the multiplex PCR reads. The sample consists of 60,000 to 65,000 distinct CDR3 sequences, roughly 50% of them appearing once. The specimen sequenced was breast tumor tissue. These receptor sequences come from a female donor with breast cancer. Some clones in this sample may be carry-over from other donors' samples. Each CDR3 is given with its conserved first and last residue. D genes are given only for firm matches. Not every row has a clone size; where given, it reads once, few, many or a size class.

J gene	D gene	V gene	clone size	CDR3 protein	CDR3 DNA
TRBJ2-3	TRBD2	TRBV27	many	CASISGRAADTQYF	TGTGCCAGCATTAGCGGGAGGGCCGCAGATACGCAGTATTTT
TRBJ1-6	TRBD1	TRBV2	.	CASSEGGSGTASPLHF	TGTGCCAGCAGTGAGGGGGGTAGCGGGACAGCTTCACCCCTCCACTTT
TRBJ2-7	TRBD2	TRBV5-6	.	CASSLMASGLCSYEQYF	TGTGCCAGCAGCTTGATGGCTAGCGGGTTGTGTTCCTACGAGCAGTACTTC
TRBJ2-7	.	TRBV27	.	CASSLREGGYEQYF	TGTGCCAGCAGTTTAAGGGAAGGGGGCTACGAGCAGTACTTC
TRBJ1-2	TRBD1	TRBV5-4	.	CASRGTGGAGGYTF	TGTGCCAGCAGGGGCACAGGGGGCGCGGGCGGCTACACCTTC
TRBJ2-7	TRBD2	TRBV11-2	many	CASSRLAGVHEQYF	TGTGCCAGCAGCCGACTAGCGGGAGTCCACGAGCAGTACTTC
TRBJ1-4	TRBD1	TRBV20-1	few	CSASDRDKLFF	TGCAGTGCATCGGACAGGGACAAACTGTTTTTT
TRBJ1-5	.	TRBV3-1	.	CASSQPQHF	TGTGCCAGCAGCCAGCCCCAGCATTTT
TRBJ2-6	TRBD1	TRBV28	many	CASSPPRDRLYSGANVLTF	TGTGCCAGCAGTCCCCCCCGGGACAGGCTATATTCTGGGGCCAACGTCCTGACTTTC
TRBJ2-7	TRBD2	TRBV6-1	many	CASTLSGGAYEQYF	TGTGCCAGCACCCTTAGCGGGGGTGCCTACGAGCAGTACTTC
TRBJ1-2	.	TRBV28	many	CASSLPAGGYGYTF	TGTGCCAGCAGTTTACCCGCCGGTGGCTATGGCTACACCTTC
TRBJ2-2	.	TRBV20-1	.	CSAYTLGTWELFF	TGCAGTGCTTACACCCTCGGCACCTGGGAGCTGTTTTTC
TRBJ1-2	.	TRBV2	.	CASGINYGYTF	TGTGCCAGCGGTATTAACTATGGCTACACCTTC
TRBJ1-6	.	TRBV6-5	.	CASSYSTGAYNSPLHF	TGTGCCAGCAGTTACTCGACGGGTGCCTATAATTCACCCCTCCACTTT
TRBJ2-1	TRBD1	TRBV7-2	once	CASSAGTGSYNEQFF	TGTGCCAGCAGCGCCGGGACAGGTTCCTACAATGAGCAGTTCTTC
TRBJ2-7	TRBD1	TRBV7-9	.	CASSLWVEGAAYEQYF	TGTGCCAGCAGCTTATGGGTTGAGGGGGCGGCCTACGAGCAGTACTTC
TRBJ2-7	.	TRBV6-2/TRBV6-3	many	CASRDPADEQYF	TGTGCCAGCAGAGACCCCGCAGACGAGCAGTACTTC
TRBJ2-2	TRBD2	TRBV7-6	.	CASSPSGPNTGELFF	TGTGCCAGCAGCCCTAGCGGGCCGAACACCGGGGAGCTGTTTTTT
TRBJ2-2	.	TRBV12-3/TRBV12-4	many	CASSTGTTGELFF	TGTGCCAGCAGTACGGGGACGACCGGGGAGCTGTTTTTT
TRBJ1-2	.	TRBV19	many	CASSPGVRNYGYTF	TGTGCCAGTAGCCCAGGGGTGAGAAACTATGGCTACACCTTC
TRBJ1-4	.	TRBV3-1	.	CASRQTDPTEKLFF	TGTGCCAGCAGACAAACGGACCCAACTGAAAAACTGTTTTTT
TRBJ2-1	.	TRBV7-7	few	CASSPIASHEQFF	TGTGCTAGCAGCCCTATTGCGAGTCATGAGCAGTTCTTC
TRBJ1-5	.	TRBV18	few	CASSPRTAGNQPQHF	TGTGCCAGCTCACCAAGGACGGCCGGCAATCAGCCCCAGCATTTT
TRBJ1-2	TRBD1	TRBV20-1	.	CSASEGTGGAYGYTF	TGCAGTGCTTCAGAGGGGACAGGGGGCGCCTATGGCTACACCTTC
TRBJ2-7	.	TRBV5-5	many	CASSSRATGAYPYEQYF	TGTGCCAGCAGCTCCCGCGCTACCGGGGCTTACCCCTACGAGCAGTACTTC
TRBJ2-2	TRBD1	TRBV29-1	.	CSVPSDRATGELFF	TGCAGCGTCCCATCGGACAGGGCCACCGGGGAGCTGTTTTTT
TRBJ1-2	.	TRBV12-3/TRBV12-4	.	CASSLGSSFNYGYTF	TGTGCCAGCAGTTTAGGGAGTTCCTTTAACTATGGCTACACCTTC
TRBJ1-5	.	TRBV5-1	.	CASGLEGYGWQPQHF	TGTGCCAGCGGCTTGGAAGGGTACGGCTGGCAGCCCCAGCATTTT
TRBJ2-1	.	TRBV20-1	.	CSAFPGTAGALKFF	TGCAGTGCTTTCCCCGGGACAGCGGGAGCTCTAAAGTTCTTC
TRBJ1-6	.	TRBV28	.	CASSFLAGLGPSRPLHF	TGTGCCAGCAGTTTCCTGGCGGGGTTAGGGCCCTCAAGGCCCCTCCACTTT
TRBJ2-1	.	TRBV19	.	CASSLLTGHNEQFF	TGTGCCAGTAGTTTACTGACAGGACACAATGAGCAGTTCTTC
TRBJ2-2	.	TRBV15	.	CATSRDREQGSGGELFF	TGTGCCACCAGCAGAGATCGTGAGCAGGGAAGCGGCGGGGAGCTGTTTTTT
TRBJ2-1	.	TRBV20-1	.	CSARDSGVGRNEQFF	TGCAGTGCTAGAGATTCGGGAGTAGGAAGGAATGAGCAGTTCTTC